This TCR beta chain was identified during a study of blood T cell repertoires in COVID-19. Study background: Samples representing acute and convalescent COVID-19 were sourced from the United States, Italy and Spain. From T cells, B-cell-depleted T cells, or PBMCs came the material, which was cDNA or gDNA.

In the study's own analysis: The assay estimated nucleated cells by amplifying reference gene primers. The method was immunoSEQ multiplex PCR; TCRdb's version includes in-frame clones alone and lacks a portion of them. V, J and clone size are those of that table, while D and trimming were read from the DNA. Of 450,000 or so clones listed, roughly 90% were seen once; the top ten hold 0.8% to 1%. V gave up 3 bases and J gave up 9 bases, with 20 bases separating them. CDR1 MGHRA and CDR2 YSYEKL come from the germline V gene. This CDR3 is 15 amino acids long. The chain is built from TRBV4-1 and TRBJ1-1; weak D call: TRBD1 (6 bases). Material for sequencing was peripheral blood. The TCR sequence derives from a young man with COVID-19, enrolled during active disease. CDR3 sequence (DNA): TGCGCCAGCAGCCATCCTTACGGGACATCCGAAAAAGCTTTCTTT. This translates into CASSHPYGTSEKAFF.